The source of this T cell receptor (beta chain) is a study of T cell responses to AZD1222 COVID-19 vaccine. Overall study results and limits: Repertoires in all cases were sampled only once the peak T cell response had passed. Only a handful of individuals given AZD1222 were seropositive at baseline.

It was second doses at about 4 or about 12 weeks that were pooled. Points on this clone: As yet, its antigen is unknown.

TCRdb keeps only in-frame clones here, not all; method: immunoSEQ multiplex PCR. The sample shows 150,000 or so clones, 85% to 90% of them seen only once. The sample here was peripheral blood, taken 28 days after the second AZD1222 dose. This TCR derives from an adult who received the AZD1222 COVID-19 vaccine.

CDR3 in DNA: TGTGCCAGCAGCGATGTCCATGGCTACACCTTC. The encoded protein is CASSDVHGYTF. The gene calls are TRBV3-1 (or the pseudogene TRBV3-2) and TRBJ1-2; D unresolved. The CDR3 is 11 amino acids. CDR1 is LGHDT, CDR2 YNNKEL, per germline (reference sequence). Trimming shortened V by 5 bases and J by 6 bases, and 7 bases separated the two germline ends.